The clone carrying this T cell receptor (beta chain) occurred many times. The source of the sample is a study of metastatic and nonmetastatic thyroid tumors. Germline V gives CDR1 DFQATT, CDR2 SNEGSKA (reference sequence). This CDR3 spans 13 amino acids. Deletions cut 4 bases from V and 2 bases from J, with 9 bases between. With MiXCR, TCRdb reprocessed the PCR reads. The sample comprises over 12,000 clones, around 23% of which are singletons, and around 7.2% rests with the top ten. Patients underwent thyroid surgery, and none had received any treatment before it. The sample comprised tumor tissue. J is TRBJ1-5 and V is TRBV20-1, with D unresolved. This sequence was found in a female donor with papillary thyroid cancer or a benign thyroid nodule (not recorded which). Some clones in this sample may be carry-over from other donors' samples. In DNA form, the CDR3 reads TGCAGTGCTATTGGATCAGGCAATCAGCCCCAGCATTTT. It specifies CSAIGSGNQPQHF.